A selection of T cell receptor beta chains follows, all from one sample in a study of T cell responses to AZD1222 COVID-19 vaccine. Profiling relied on immunoSEQ multiplex PCR, and the TCRdb table lists in-frame clones only, not all of them. The data hold under 200,000 clones, with about 90% observed a single time. The starting material was peripheral blood, obtained on day 0 of AZD1222 vaccination. These TCRs come from an adult in good health. The CDR3 runs from the conserved cysteine through the conserved F or W. Fields, in order: J gene, V gene, D gene, clone size, CDR3 DNA, CDR3 protein. A D gene is named only where the DNA matches it firmly. Some rows have no size entry. The others give once, few or many, or a class for an expanded clone.

TRBJ2-2	TRBV9	TRBD1	NA	TGTGCCAGCAGCGTGCCGGGACAGGGGAACACCGGGGAGCTGTTTTTT	CASSVPGQGNTGELFF
TRBJ2-1	TRBV20-1	NA	NA	TGCAGTGCTCACCGGGGCGTGAAGTTCTTC	CSAHRGVKFF
TRBJ2-7	TRBV7-9	NA	NA	TGTGCCAGCAGCTTGGTGAAATCGGGCGAGCAGTACTTC	CASSLVKSGEQYF
TRBJ1-1	TRBV28	NA	NA	TGTGCCAGCAGTTTACCGGGAATGAACACTGAAGCTTTCTTT	CASSLPGMNTEAFF
TRBJ1-2	TRBV6-6	TRBD1	NA	TGTGCCAGCAGTACGTCCGGGACAGCGAACTATGGCTACACCTTC	CASSTSGTANYGYTF
TRBJ1-4	TRBV28	TRBD1	NA	TGTGCCAGCAGTTTCCCTCAGATTACAGGGGGCAGGGCTAATGAAAAACTGTTTTTT	CASSFPQITGGRANEKLFF
TRBJ1-2	TRBV9	NA	NA	TGTGCCAGCAGCGCGCCGACAGGAATAAACTATGGCTACACCTTC	CASSAPTGINYGYTF
TRBJ2-7	TRBV5-5	TRBD1	NA	TGTGCCAGCAGCTCGACAGGGGAGCTAAACTACGAGCAGTACTTC	CASSSTGELNYEQYF
TRBJ1-1	TRBV28	TRBD1	NA	TGTGCCACCGAAGGACAGGCCCGGAACACTGAAGCTTTCTTT	CATEGQARNTEAFF
TRBJ1-2	TRBV5-1	NA	NA	TGCGCCAGCAGCCGCAACAGGGTAAGGCATGGCTACACCTTC	CASSRNRVRHGYTF
TRBJ2-7	TRBV28	NA	NA	TGTGCCAGCAGAGGGGGGCTCTACGAGCAGTACTTC	CASRGGLYEQYF
TRBJ2-1	TRBV4-3	TRBD2	NA	TGCGCCAGCAGCCAAGAAGGGACTAGCGGTACCAACAATGAGCAGTTCTTC	CASSQEGTSGTNNEQFF
TRBJ2-2	TRBV6-5	TRBD1	once	TGTGCCAGCGGGGGACAGGGTATCAACACCGGGGAGCTGTTTTTT	CASGGQGINTGELFF
TRBJ1-4	TRBV5-1	NA	NA	TGCGCCAGCAGCCTTCAGGGGTGGGGGCAAGAAAAACTGTTTTTT	CASSLQGWGQEKLFF
TRBJ2-7	TRBV10-3	TRBD1	NA	TGTGCCATCAGGAGACAGGGGAGTTACGAGCAGTACTTC	CAIRRQGSYEQYF
TRBJ1-1	TRBV25-1	NA	NA	TGTGCCAGCAGTCTGATGAACACTGAAGCTTTCTTT	CASSLMNTEAFF
TRBJ1-5	TRBV27	NA	NA	TGTGCCAGCAGTTTATCGCGGGGAAGGCATCAGCCCCAGCATTTT	CASSLSRGRHQPQHF
TRBJ1-5	TRBV7-3	NA	NA	TGTGCCAGCAGCTTAAGTTTATGGGGCAGTAGCAATCAGCCCCAGCATTTT	CASSLSLWGSSNQPQHF
TRBJ2-3	TRBV7-9	NA	NA	TGTGCCAGCAGCACGGGGCGGGCAGATACGCAGTATTTT	CASSTGRADTQYF
TRBJ2-3	TRBV6-4	NA	NA	TGTGCCAGCAGTGTCAAACGGGACATTCCTAGCACAGATACGCAGTATTTT	CASSVKRDIPSTDTQYF
TRBJ2-7	TRBV6-2/TRBV6-3	TRBD1	NA	TGTGCCAGCAGCCGACGGGACAGGGGACTAAAGCAGTACTTC	CASSRRDRGLKQYF
TRBJ1-3	TRBV30	NA	NA	TGTGCCTGGGGATTAGCCATCTCTGGAAACACCATATATTTT	CAWGLAISGNTIYF
TRBJ2-7	TRBV3-1/TRBV3-2	NA	NA	TGTGCCAGCAGCCAAGATTGGGGGGATCAAATTTACGAGCAGTACTTC	CASSQDWGDQIYEQYF
TRBJ2-1	TRBV5-1	TRBD2	NA	TGCGCCAGCAGCCGGGTGACTAGCGTCCTGAAGTTCTTC	CASSRVTSVLKFF
TRBJ2-2	TRBV24-1	TRBD1	NA	TGTGCCACCAGTGACCGGGACAGGGATGGGACCGGGGAGCTGTTTTTT	CATSDRDRDGTGELFF
TRBJ1-3	TRBV24-1	TRBD1	NA	TGTGCCACCAGTGACCCCGGGACAGGCCCTGGAAACACCATATATTTT	CATSDPGTGPGNTIYF
TRBJ1-5	TRBV4-1	NA	NA	TGCGCCAGCAGCCAAGAAGGGTGGGACAATCAGCCCCAGCATTTT	CASSQEGWDNQPQHF
TRBJ1-3	TRBV7-6	TRBD1	few	TGTGCCAGCAGCCCATGGACAGGGGGCGCCGGGAACACCATATATTTT	CASSPWTGGAGNTIYF
TRBJ2-5	TRBV3-1/TRBV3-2	TRBD1	few	TGTGCCAGCAGCTCCTTTGCCGGGACAGTTTTTGGAGAGACCCAGTACTTC	CASSSFAGTVFGETQYF
TRBJ1-6	TRBV7-2	NA	NA	TGTGCCAGCAGCTTAGGCCCTGGATTGTCTTCACCCCTCCACTTT	CASSLGPGLSSPLHF
TRBJ2-5	TRBV6-5	NA	few	TGTGCCAGCACCGACGGGACTCAACAAGAGACCCAGTACTTC	CASTDGTQQETQYF
TRBJ1-5	TRBV7-6	NA	few	TGTGCCAGCAGCGGATCGAAAGGACAGAGCAATCAGCCCCAGCATTTT	CASSGSKGQSNQPQHF
TRBJ2-1	TRBV18	TRBD2	NA	TGTGCCAGCTCAACGGGGGGACTCTACAATGAGCAGTTCTTC	CASSTGGLYNEQFF
TRBJ1-1	TRBV6-2/TRBV6-3	NA	once	TGTGCCAGCAGTTACTCGATGGGGGGGATGAACACTGAAGCTTTCTTT	CASSYSMGGMNTEAFF
TRBJ2-7	TRBV19	NA	NA	TGTGCTAGTAGTCCCTGGGCGGCGGGAAAGAGCTCCTACGAGCAGTACTTC	CASSPWAAGKSSYEQYF
TRBJ1-1	TRBV28	NA	once	TGTGCCAGCAGTGCCGGGACGGCCGCGAACACTGAAGCTTTCTTT	CASSAGTAANTEAFF
TRBJ1-2	TRBV29-1	NA	NA	TGCAGCGTTGTAGTAAACTATGGCTACACCTTC	CSVVVNYGYTF
TRBJ1-1	TRBV30	NA	once	TGTGCCTGGAGTGTACGGGGAGACGGTGAAGCTTTCTTT	CAWSVRGDGEAFF
TRBJ1-1	TRBV5-1	NA	NA	TGCGCCAGCAGCGGAGGTCAGAAGATGAACACTGAAGCTTTCTTT	CASSGGQKMNTEAFF
TRBJ1-2	TRBV9	NA	once	TGTGCCAGCAGCGTAGCTACCCAGGGCTTGGGCTACACCTTC	CASSVATQGLGYTF
TRBJ2-5	TRBV13	NA	NA	TGTGCCAGCAGCCGACAAGAGACCCAGTACTTC	CASSRQETQYF
TRBJ2-2	TRBV11-2	NA	NA	TGTGCCAGCAGCCCAGCCTTGAACACCGGGGAGCTGTTTTTT	CASSPALNTGELFF
TRBJ2-1	TRBV27	NA	few	TGTGCCAGCAGTTTGGGGTGGCTAGCTAATGAGCAGTTCTTC	CASSLGWLANEQFF
TRBJ2-7	TRBV7-7	NA	NA	TGTGCCAGCAGCTTACAACTAGGTCACGAGCAGTACTTC	CASSLQLGHEQYF
TRBJ1-3	TRBV11-2	NA	NA	TGTGCCAGCACCCTCGAGGGTTACGGAAACACCATATATTTT	CASTLEGYGNTIYF
TRBJ2-1	TRBV5-6	TRBD2	NA	TGTGCCAGCAGCCAGATCTTCAAAACTAGCGGGGGGGCCGAGGAGCAGTTCTTC	CASSQIFKTSGGAEEQFF
TRBJ1-1	TRBV2	NA	NA	TGTGCCAGCAGTGTAAGGTGGTTAGAAGCTTTCTTT	CASSVRWLEAFF
TRBJ1-3	TRBV3-1/TRBV3-2	NA	NA	TGTGCCAGCAGCCCTAGATTATCGGTCGGAAACACCATATATTTT	CASSPRLSVGNTIYF
TRBJ1-1	TRBV5-5	NA	NA	TGTGCCAGCAGCTTGTTCCAGGGGAACACTGAAGCTTTCTTT	CASSLFQGNTEAFF